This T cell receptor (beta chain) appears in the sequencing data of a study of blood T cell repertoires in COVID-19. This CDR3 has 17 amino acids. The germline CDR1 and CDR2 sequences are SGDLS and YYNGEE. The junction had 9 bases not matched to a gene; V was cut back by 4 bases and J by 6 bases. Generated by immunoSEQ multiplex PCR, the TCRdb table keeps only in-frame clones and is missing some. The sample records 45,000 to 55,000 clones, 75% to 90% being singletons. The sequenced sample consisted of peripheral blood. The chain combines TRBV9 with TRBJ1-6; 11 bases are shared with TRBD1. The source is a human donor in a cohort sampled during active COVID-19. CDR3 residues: CASSHSDRGLANSPLHF. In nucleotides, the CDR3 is TGTGCCAGCAGCCATTCGGACAGGGGGCTTGCTAATTCACCCCTCCACTTT.